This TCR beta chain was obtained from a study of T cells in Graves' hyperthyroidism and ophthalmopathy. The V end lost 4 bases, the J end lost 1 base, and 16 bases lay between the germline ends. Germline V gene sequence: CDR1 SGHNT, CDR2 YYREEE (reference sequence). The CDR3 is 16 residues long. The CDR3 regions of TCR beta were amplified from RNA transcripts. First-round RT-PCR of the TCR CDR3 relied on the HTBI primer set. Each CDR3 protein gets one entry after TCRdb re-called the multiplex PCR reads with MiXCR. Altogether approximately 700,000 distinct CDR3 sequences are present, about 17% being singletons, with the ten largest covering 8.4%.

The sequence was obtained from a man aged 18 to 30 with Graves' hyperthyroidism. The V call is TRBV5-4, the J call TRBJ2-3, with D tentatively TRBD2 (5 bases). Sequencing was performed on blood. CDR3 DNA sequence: TGTGCCAGCAGCCCCGGCGGCGGGCGGGGCACAGATACGCAGTATTTT. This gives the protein CASSPGGGRGTDTQYF.